The sequence of this T cell receptor beta chain was determined in a study of T cell repertoires in cytomegalovirus infection (dated by TCRdb to the late 2010s). About the investigation overall: Alongside well-studied HLA-B-restricted epitopes, the peptide stimulations were aimed at recently identified HLA-C-restricted CMV epitopes, whose presentation resists viral immunomodulation. Donor HLA type was relevant to the analysis, because carriage of CMV infection together with the matching HLA type was indicated by public TCR beta signatures.

A word on this clonotype: No cognate antigen has been identified for it. No per-base quality is available; no much larger clone lies one base away.

What the research found in general, with its limitations: In both this cohort and an independent cohort of over 350 donors, the cumulative frequency of public TCR beta family members distinguished carriers of CMV infection plus the relevant HLA type. The ex vivo response was dominated by HLA-C-restricted CMV-specific TCR beta clonotypes, which also provided the single most frequent clonotype in two of eight donors.

TCRdb records Illumina HiSeq 1500 as the sequencer. TCRdb applied fastp at Q25 and MiXCR to the public reads, then kept only in-frame beta chains. Each CDR3 protein gets just one entry, which takes the most common genes and DNA from the rows behind it. Present in this sample are under 120,000 distinct CDR3 sequences, roughly 41% of which were seen just once. The ten biggest clones cover around 74% of the sample. The CDR3 covers 13 residues, taking in both the cysteine and the phenylalanine. Of all the DNA, just the CDR3 is kept, 39 bases in frame from base 1. CDR1 and CDR2, per the germline V gene, are SGHVS and FQNEAQ. V gives up 1 base and J gives up 0 bases, and the segment between their germline ends measures 4 bases. Per the publication, the treatment or condition label means: in vitro stimulation with specific CMV peptide epitopes to enrich CMV-specific T cells.

The chain was built from TRBV7-8 and TRBJ2-7, with the D segment identity uncertain. The specimen comprised CD8+ T cells from cultured PBMCs, sampled from culture after CMV antigen stimulation. The clonotype was recovered from a human donor in good health (CMV status not recorded). Some clones in this sample may be carry-over from other donors' samples. The CDR3 protein is CASSLDRSYEQYF. The DNA sequence is as follows: TGTGCCAGCAGCTTAGATCGCTCCTACGAGCAGTACTTC.